This paragraph reports one T cell receptor (beta chain). This entry belongs to a study of cytomegalovirus exposure and HLA in healthy donors. Trimming took off 4 bases at V and 0 bases at J, with 13 bases between the two ends. CDR1 is ENHRY and CDR2 is SYGVKD in the germline V gene. The CDR3 loop spans 16 amino acids. Primers: 60 Vbeta forward and 13 Jbeta reverse. Measured with immunoSEQ multiplex PCR; TCRdb has only the in-frame clones, and not every one. The table has 100,000 to 150,000 clones, 77% seen once; the top ten hold about 4.3%. This receptor was identified in a male donor in good health and CMV-seropositive. J is TRBJ1-3 and V is TRBV10-3, with D unresolved. The sample taken for sequencing was PBMCs. Here the CDR3 reads CAISVRSRGSGNTIYF. In DNA form, the CDR3 reads TGTGCCATCAGTGTTAGAAGTCGGGGCTCTGGAAACACCATATATTTT.